This T cell receptor (beta chain) comes out of a study of cytomegalovirus exposure and HLA in healthy donors. Overall study results and limits: A link between a missense DCLRE1C variant and TCR beta V- and J-gene trimming emerged from a later analysis. Productive status was seen about 90% or about 30% of the time for most TCR beta V segments in an earlier analysis. A likely sequencing artifact accounted for one observed cluster of highly shared sequence variants.

In regard to this clone: The antigen remains unidentified.

V shed 6 bases and J shed 0 bases, with 8 bases lying between them. The germline gives CDR1 SQVTM, CDR2 ANQGSEA. CDR3 length: 13 amino acids. Researchers ran the PCR with 60 Vbeta and 13 Jbeta primers. Sequencing was performed with immunoSEQ multiplex PCR; in TCRdb, only in-frame clones are kept and a portion is missing. The sample shows roughly 120,000 clones, approximately 70% of them seen only once. Sample: PBMCs. This chain joins TRBV29-1 and TRBJ2-2; tentative D call: TRBD1 (5 bases). The receptor was isolated from a woman in her thirties in good health and CMV-seronegative. CDR3 loop: CSVVQANTGELFF. As DNA, the CDR3 is TGCAGCGTAGTACAGGCGAACACCGGGGAGCTGTTTTTT.